This T cell receptor beta chain was recovered during a study of blood T cell repertoires in COVID-19. Background on the study: Spain, Italy and the United States supplied samples that represented acute and convalescent COVID-19.

In the authors' methods: Researchers report that nucleated cell counts were estimated from reference gene primer amplification. The data were produced by immunoSEQ multiplex PCR, yet TCRdb's version contains in-frame clones alone and is incomplete. The D gene and trimming were derived from the DNA, and the V and J assignments and clone size from that table. The sample comprises fewer than 250,000 clones, approximately 84% of which are singletons, and about 4% rests with the top ten. The germline gives CDR1 SGHKS, CDR2 YYEKEE (reference sequence). The CDR3 has 15 residues. The V segment lost 4 bases and the J segment 5 bases; nucleotides outside the gene matches: 9.

The genes are TRBV5-5 and TRBJ2-1, with 7 bases lining up with TRBD2. Sequenced input: peripheral blood. This clonotype was sampled from a man aged 45-65 years with acute or convalescent COVID-19. DNA for the CDR3: TGTGCCAGCAGCGTGTCGGGGAGCGGGGACAATGAGCAGTTCTTC. Its protein is CASSVSGSGDNEQFF. The full variable domain, completed using reference TRBV5-5 and TRBJ2-1, is DAGVTQSPTHLIKTRGQQVTLRCSPISGHKSVSWYQQVLGQGPQFIFQYYEKEERGRGNFPDRFSARQFPNYSSELNVNALLLGDSALYLCASSVSGSGDNEQFFGPGTRLTVL.